This T cell receptor beta chain was observed in a study of shared clonotypes between healthy human individuals. Study in general: Each donor contributed plates that comprised three CD4 naive, three CD4 memory, two CD8 naive and one CD8 memory. Study observations and caveats: Sampling covered nothing but blood. Tissue TCR repertoires likely differ from those found in blood. Clonotypes that were shared across a handful of donors made up around 5% of naive CD4 clonotypes.

About this clone itself: As yet, its antigen is unknown.

Naive CD8 cells comprised CD45RO-negative, CCR7-positively selected cells, excluding terminally differentiated effector memory CD45RA+ cells. All donors qualified as healthy HIV-negative adults and had experienced no recent acute infections or vaccinations. Assay: immunoSEQ multiplex PCR; the TCRdb copy retains only in-frame clones and omits some. The repertoire holds under 1 million clones, with about 91% as singletons. Sequenced input: naive CD8+ T cells sorted from blood. This TCR was sampled from a man younger than 45 in good health.

This CDR3 is CASSTSTEAFF. The CDR3 DNA is TGCGCCAGCAGCACCTCCACTGAAGCTTTCTTT. V and J are TRBV5-1 and TRBJ1-1; D uncertain. In germline, CDR1 is SGHRS, CDR2 YFSETQ. V was cut by 4 bases and J by 4 bases, with 5 bases left in between. This CDR3 spans 11 amino acids. The full variable domain, rest sourced from reference TRBV5-1 and TRBJ1-1, is KAGVTQTPRYLIKTRGQQVTLSCSPISGHRSVSWYQQTPGQGLQFLFEYFSETQRNKGNFPGRFSGRQFSNSRSEMNVSTLELGDSALYLCASSTSTEAFFGQGTRLTVV.